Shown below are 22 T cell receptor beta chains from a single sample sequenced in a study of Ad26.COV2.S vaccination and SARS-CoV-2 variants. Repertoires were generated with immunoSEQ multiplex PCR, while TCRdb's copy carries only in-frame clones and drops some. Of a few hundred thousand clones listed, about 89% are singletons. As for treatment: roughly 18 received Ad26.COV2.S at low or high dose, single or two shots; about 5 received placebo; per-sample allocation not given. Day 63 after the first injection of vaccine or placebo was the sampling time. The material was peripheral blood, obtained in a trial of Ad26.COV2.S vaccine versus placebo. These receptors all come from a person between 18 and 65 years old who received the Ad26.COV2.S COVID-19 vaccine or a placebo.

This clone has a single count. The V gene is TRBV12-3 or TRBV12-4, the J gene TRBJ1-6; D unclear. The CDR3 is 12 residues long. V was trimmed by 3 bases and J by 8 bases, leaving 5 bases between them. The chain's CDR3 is CASSFGDSPLHF. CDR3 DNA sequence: TGTGCCAGCAGTTTCGGGGATTCACCCCTCCACTTT.

CDR3 amino acids: CASTNVRITEAFF. The CDR3 region has the DNA TGTGCCAGCACCAACGTTCGGATCACTGAAGCTTTCTTT. J is TRBJ1-1 and V is TRBV6-6, with D unresolved. CDR1 is MNHNY, CDR2 SVGAGI, per germline (reference sequence). Trimming pared 7 bases from V and 4 bases from J, leaving 13 bases between. CDR3 length: 13 amino acids.

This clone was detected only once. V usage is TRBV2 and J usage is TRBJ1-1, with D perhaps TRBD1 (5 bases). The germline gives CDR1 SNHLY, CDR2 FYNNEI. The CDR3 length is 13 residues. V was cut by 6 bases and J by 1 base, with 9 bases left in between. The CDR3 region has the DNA TGTGCCAGCAGCCAGGGTCGGAACACTGAAGCTTTCTTT. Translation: CASSQGRNTEAFF.

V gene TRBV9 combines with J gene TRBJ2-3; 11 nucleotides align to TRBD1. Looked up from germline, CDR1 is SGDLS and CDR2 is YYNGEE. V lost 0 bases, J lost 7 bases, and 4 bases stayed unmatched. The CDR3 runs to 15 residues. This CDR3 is CASSVGDRGSYTQYF. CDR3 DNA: TGTGCCAGCAGCGTAGGGGACAGGGGGTCATATACGCAGTATTTT. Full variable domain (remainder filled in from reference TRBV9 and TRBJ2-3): DSGVTQTPKHLITATGQRVTLRCSPRSGDLSVYWYQQSLDQGLQFLIQYYNGEERAKGNILERFSAQQFPDLHSELNLSSLELGDSALYFCASSVGDRGSYTQYFGPGTRLTVL.

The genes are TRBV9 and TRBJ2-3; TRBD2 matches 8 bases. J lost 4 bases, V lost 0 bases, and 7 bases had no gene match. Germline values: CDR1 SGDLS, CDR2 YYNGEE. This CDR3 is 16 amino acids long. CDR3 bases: TGTGCCAGCAGCGTAGCAGCGGGAGAGGGGGCAGATACGCAGTATTTT. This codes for CASSVAAGEGADTQYF.

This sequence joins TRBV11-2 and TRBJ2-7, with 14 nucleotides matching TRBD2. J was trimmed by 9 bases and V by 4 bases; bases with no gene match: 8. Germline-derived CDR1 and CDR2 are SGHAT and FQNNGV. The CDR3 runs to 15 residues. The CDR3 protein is CASSSGLAGGEGQYF. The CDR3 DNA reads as TGTGCCAGCAGCTCCGGACTAGCGGGAGGAGAGGGGCAGTACTTC.

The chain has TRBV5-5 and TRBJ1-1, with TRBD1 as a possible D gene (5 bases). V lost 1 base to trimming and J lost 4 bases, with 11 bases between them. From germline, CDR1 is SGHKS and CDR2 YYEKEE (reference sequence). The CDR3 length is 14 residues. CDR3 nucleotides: TGTGCCAGCAGCTTGTCGTTAGGGGTCACTGAAGCTTTCTTT. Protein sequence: CASSLSLGVTEAFF.

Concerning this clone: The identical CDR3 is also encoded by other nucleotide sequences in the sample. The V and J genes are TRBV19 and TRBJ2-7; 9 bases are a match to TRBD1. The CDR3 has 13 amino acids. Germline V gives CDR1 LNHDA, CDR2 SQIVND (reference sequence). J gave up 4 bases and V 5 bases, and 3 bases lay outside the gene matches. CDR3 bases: TGTGCCAGTAGTGCAGGACAGGGGTACGAGCAGTACTTC. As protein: CASSAGQGYEQYF. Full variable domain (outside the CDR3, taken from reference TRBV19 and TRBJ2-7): DGGITQSPKYLFRKEGQNVTLSCEQNLNHDAMYWYRQDPGQGLRLIYYSQIVNDFQKGDIAEGYSVSREKKESFPLTVTSAQKNPTAFYLCASSAGQGYEQYFGPGTRLTVT.

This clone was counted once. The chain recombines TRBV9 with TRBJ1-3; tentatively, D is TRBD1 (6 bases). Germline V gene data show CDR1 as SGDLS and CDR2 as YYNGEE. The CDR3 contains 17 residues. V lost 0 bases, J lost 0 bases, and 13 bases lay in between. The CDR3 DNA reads TGTGCCAGCAGCGTAGAATCGACAGGTAGCTCTGGAAACACCATATATTTT. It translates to CASSVESTGSSGNTIYF.

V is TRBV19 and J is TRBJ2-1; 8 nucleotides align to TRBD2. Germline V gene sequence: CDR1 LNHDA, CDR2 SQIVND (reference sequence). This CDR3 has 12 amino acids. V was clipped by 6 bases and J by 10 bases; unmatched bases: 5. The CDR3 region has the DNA TGTGCCAGTAGCGGGAGGGAAAGGGAGCAGTTCTTC. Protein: CASSGREREQFF.

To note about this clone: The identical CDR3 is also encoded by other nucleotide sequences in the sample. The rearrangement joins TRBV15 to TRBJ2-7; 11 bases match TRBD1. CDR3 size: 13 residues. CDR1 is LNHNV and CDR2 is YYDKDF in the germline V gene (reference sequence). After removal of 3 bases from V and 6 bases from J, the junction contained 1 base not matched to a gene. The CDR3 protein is CATSRDRGREQYF. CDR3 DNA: TGTGCCACCAGCAGGGACAGGGGGCGCGAGCAGTACTTC.

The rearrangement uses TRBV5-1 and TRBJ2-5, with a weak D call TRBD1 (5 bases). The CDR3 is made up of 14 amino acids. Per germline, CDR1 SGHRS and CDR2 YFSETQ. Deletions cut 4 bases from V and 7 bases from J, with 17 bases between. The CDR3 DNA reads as TGCGCCAGCAGCCCACCAGGGTTCGGCGGGACCCAGTACTTC. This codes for CASSPPGFGGTQYF.

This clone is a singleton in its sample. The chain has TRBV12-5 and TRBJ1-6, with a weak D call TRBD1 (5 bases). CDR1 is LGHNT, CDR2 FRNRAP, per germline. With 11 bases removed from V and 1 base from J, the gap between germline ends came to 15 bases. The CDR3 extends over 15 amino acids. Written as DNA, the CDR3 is TGTGCTGCACCCACCCAGGGTTCCTATAATTCACCCCTCCACTTT. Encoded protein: CAAPTQGSYNSPLHF.

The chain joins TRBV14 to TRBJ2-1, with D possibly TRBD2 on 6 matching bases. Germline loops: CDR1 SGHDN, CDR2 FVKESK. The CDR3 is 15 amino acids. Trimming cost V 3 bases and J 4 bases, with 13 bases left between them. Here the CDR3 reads CASSQNSGPYNEQFF. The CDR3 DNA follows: TGTGCCAGCAGCCAGAATAGCGGACCTTACAATGAGCAGTTCTTC.

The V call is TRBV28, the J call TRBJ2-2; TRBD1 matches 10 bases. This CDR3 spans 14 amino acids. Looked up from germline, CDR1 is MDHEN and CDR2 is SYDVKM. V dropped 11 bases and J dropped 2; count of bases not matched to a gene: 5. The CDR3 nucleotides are TGTGCCCTGAGGGACAGGGGAAACACCGGGGAGCTGTTTTTT. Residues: CALRDRGNTGELFF.

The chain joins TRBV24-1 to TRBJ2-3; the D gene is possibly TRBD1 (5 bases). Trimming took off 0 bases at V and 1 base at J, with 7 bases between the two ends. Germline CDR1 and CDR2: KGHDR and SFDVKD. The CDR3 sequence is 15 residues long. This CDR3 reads CATSDLARGTDTQYF. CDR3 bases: TGTGCCACCAGTGATTTGGCCAGGGGCACAGATACGCAGTATTTT.

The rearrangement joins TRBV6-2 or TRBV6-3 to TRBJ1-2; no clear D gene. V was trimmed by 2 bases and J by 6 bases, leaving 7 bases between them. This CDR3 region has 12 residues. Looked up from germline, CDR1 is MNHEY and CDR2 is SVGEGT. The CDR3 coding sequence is TGTGCCAGCAGTTACGCACGAAATGGCTACACCTTC. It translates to CASSYARNGYTF.

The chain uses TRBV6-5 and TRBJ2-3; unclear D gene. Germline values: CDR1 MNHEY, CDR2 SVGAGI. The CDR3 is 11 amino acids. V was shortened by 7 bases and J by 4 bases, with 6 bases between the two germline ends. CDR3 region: CASTVSDTQYF. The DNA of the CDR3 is TGTGCCAGCACGGTCTCAGATACGCAGTATTTT.

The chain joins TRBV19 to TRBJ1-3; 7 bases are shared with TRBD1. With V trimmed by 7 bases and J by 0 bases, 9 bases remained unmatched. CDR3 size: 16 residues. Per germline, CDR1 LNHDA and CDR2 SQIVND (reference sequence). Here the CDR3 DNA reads TGTGCCAGTAAAGCCCCGGGACAGAGCTCTGGAAACACCATATATTTT. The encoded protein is CASKAPGQSSGNTIYF. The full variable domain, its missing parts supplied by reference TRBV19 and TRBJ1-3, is DGGITQSPKYLFRKEGQNVTLSCEQNLNHDAMYWYRQDPGQGLRLIYYSQIVNDFQKGDIAEGYSVSREKKESFPLTVTSAQKNPTAFYLCASKAPGQSSGNTIYFGEGSWLTVV.

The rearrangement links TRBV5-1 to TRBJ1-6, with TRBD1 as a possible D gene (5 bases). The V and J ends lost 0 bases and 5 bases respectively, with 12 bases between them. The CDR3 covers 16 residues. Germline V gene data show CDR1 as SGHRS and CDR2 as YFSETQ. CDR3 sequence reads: CASSLVGTGNNSPLHF. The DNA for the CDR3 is TGCGCCAGCAGCTTGGTAGGGACGGGAAATAATTCACCCCTCCACTTT. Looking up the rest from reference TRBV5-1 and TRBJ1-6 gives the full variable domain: KAGVTQTPRYLIKTRGQQVTLSCSPISGHRSVSWYQQTPGQGLQFLFEYFSETQRNKGNFPGRFSGRQFSNSRSEMNVSTLELGDSALYLCASSLVGTGNNSPLHFGNGTRLTVT.

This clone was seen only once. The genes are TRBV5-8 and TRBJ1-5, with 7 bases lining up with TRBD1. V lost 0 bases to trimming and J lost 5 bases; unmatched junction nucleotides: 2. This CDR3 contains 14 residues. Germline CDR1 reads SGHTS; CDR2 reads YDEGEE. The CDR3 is CASSLGQGDQPQHF. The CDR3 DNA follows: TGTGCCAGCAGCTTGGGGCAGGGGGATCAGCCCCAGCATTTT.

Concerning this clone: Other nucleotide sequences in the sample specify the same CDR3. CDR3 protein: CASSQGHRNQPQHF. CDR3 in DNA: TGTGCCAGCAGCCAAGGTCACAGGAATCAGCCCCAGCATTTT. V usage is TRBV3-1 (or the pseudogene TRBV3-2) and J usage is TRBJ1-5; tentative D call: TRBD1 (5 bases). The CDR3 consists of 14 residues. Trimming took 1 base from V and 4 from J, leaving 8 bases between them. Germline CDR1 is LGHDT and CDR2 is YNNKEL (reference sequence).